Listed below are T cell receptor beta chains from one sample, sequenced in a study of cytomegalovirus exposure and HLA in healthy donors. Repertoires were generated with immunoSEQ multiplex PCR, while TCRdb's copy carries only in-frame clones and drops some. Of over 250,000 clones listed, about 86% were seen once; the top ten hold less than 1.2%. Input material: PBMCs. The source is a woman aged 18 to 35 in good health and CMV-seronegative. Each CDR3 is given with its conserved first and last residue. The size entry is marked missing in some rows and otherwise reads once, few, many or a size class.

j_call: TRBJ2-5; v_call: TRBV2; clone_size: NA; cdr3_aa: CASSPLAGGEETQYF
j_call: TRBJ2-2; v_call: TRBV10-1; clone_size: NA; cdr3_aa: CASRGGTSSPGTGELFF
j_call: TRBJ2-3; v_call: TRBV19; clone_size: NA; cdr3_aa: CASSMSSSDTQYF
j_call: TRBJ2-5; v_call: TRBV6-6; clone_size: NA; cdr3_aa: CASSYRQSGETQYF
j_call: TRBJ1-2; v_call: TRBV28; clone_size: many; cdr3_aa: CASSRQNYGYTF
j_call: TRBJ2-1; v_call: TRBV6-5; clone_size: NA; cdr3_aa: CASSLSSGGYNEQFF
j_call: TRBJ1-2; v_call: TRBV7-8; clone_size: once; cdr3_aa: CASSPYSSRTGNYGYTF
j_call: TRBJ2-3; v_call: TRBV5-1; clone_size: NA; cdr3_aa: CASSLTGRTDTQYF
j_call: TRBJ2-1; v_call: TRBV28; clone_size: NA; cdr3_aa: CASSPVGAGVANEQFF
j_call: TRBJ2-7; v_call: TRBV9; clone_size: NA; cdr3_aa: CASSAGTGDWEQYF
j_call: TRBJ1-2; v_call: TRBV2; clone_size: NA; cdr3_aa: CASDRETYGYTF
j_call: TRBJ1-2; v_call: TRBV7-9; clone_size: NA; cdr3_aa: CASSLSPGTATYGYTF
j_call: TRBJ1-6; v_call: TRBV29-1; clone_size: few; cdr3_aa: CSARTDSSYNSPLHF
j_call: TRBJ2-2; v_call: TRBV5-1; clone_size: NA; cdr3_aa: CASSSGQGLPNTGELFF
j_call: TRBJ2-1; v_call: TRBV6-1; clone_size: NA; cdr3_aa: CASSEASGGTYNEQFF
j_call: TRBJ1-2; v_call: TRBV7-8; clone_size: NA; cdr3_aa: CASSLLSRGHYGYTF
j_call: TRBJ2-3; v_call: TRBV19; clone_size: NA; cdr3_aa: CASRYRGGGTDTQYF
j_call: TRBJ1-5; v_call: TRBV30; clone_size: NA; cdr3_aa: CAWNRGDQPQHF
j_call: TRBJ1-2; v_call: TRBV28; clone_size: NA; cdr3_aa: CASNPQGAGDGYTF
j_call: TRBJ1-6; v_call: TRBV4-3; clone_size: NA; cdr3_aa: CASSQVRGGSYNSPLHF
j_call: TRBJ2-2; v_call: TRBV5-4; clone_size: NA; cdr3_aa: CASSPSPGSETITGELFF
j_call: TRBJ1-2; v_call: TRBV6-1; clone_size: few; cdr3_aa: CASSEGQANYGYTF
j_call: TRBJ2-3; v_call: TRBV5-1; clone_size: NA; cdr3_aa: CASSYGQGGPDTQYF
j_call: TRBJ2-1; v_call: TRBV7-2; clone_size: NA; cdr3_aa: CASSLDRLGMRQFF
j_call: TRBJ2-7; v_call: TRBV9; clone_size: NA; cdr3_aa: CASSGGTEPYEQYF
j_call: TRBJ2-1; v_call: TRBV4-1; clone_size: NA; cdr3_aa: CASSQDPSGSSYNEQFF
j_call: TRBJ2-2; v_call: TRBV5-1; clone_size: NA; cdr3_aa: CASSYTGGGRNTGELFF
j_call: TRBJ1-1; v_call: TRBV10-2; clone_size: NA; cdr3_aa: CASSESGLTEAFF
j_call: TRBJ1-1; v_call: TRBV28; clone_size: NA; cdr3_aa: CASSLGQGDTEAFF
j_call: TRBJ2-7; v_call: TRBV6-5; clone_size: NA; cdr3_aa: CASSSSGQPFYEQYF
j_call: TRBJ2-1; v_call: TRBV9; clone_size: NA; cdr3_aa: CASSSPRGGSDNEQFF
j_call: TRBJ2-5; v_call: TRBV7-9; clone_size: NA; cdr3_aa: CASSPLTGGETQYF